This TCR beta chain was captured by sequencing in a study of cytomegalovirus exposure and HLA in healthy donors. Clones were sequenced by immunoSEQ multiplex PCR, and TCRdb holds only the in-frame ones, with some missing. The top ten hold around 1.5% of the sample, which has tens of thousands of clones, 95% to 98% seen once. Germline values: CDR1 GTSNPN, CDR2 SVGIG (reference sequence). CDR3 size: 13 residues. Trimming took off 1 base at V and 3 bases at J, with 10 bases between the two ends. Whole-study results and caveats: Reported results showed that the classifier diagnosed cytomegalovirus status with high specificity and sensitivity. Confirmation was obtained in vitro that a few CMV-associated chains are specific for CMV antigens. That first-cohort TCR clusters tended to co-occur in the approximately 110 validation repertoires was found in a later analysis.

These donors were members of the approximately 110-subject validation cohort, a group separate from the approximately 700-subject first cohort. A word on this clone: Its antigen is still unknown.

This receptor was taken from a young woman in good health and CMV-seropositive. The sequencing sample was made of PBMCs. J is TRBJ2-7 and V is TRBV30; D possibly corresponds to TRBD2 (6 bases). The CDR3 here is CAWSAERVYEQYF. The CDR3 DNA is TGTGCCTGGAGTGCAGAGCGGGTCTACGAGCAGTACTTC.